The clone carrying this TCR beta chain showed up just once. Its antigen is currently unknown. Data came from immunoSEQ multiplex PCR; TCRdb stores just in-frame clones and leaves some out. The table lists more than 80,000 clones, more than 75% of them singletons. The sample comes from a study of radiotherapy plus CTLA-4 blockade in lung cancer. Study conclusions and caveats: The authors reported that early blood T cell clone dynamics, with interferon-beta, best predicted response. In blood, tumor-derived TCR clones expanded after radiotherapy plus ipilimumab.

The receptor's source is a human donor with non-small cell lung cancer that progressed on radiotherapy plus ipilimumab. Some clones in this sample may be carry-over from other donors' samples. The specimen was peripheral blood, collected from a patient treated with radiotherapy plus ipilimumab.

CDR3 in amino acids: CASSSASGANNEQFF. CDR3 in DNA: TGTGCCAGCAGTTCCGCTAGCGGGGCCAACAATGAGCAGTTCTTC. The chain couples TRBV2 to TRBJ2-1, with 9 bases matching TRBD2. The germline CDR1 and CDR2 sequences are SNHLY and FYNNEI. With 5 bases clipped from V and 5 bases from J, the junction kept 7 bases outside the gene matches. The CDR3 is 15 residues long.